One sample yielded the 15 T cell receptor beta chains listed below, sequenced in a study of blood T cell repertoires in COVID-19. Repertoires were generated with immunoSEQ multiplex PCR, while TCRdb's copy carries only in-frame clones and drops some. The sample lists under 80,000 clones, 75% to 90% occurring once. Sequencing used peripheral blood. Every receptor here comes from a man in his 70s with active or convalescent COVID-19.

The V call is TRBV28, the J call TRBJ1-6; 9 nucleotides align to TRBD1. Germline CDR1 MDHEN, CDR2 SYDVKM. The junction had 8 bases not matched to a gene; V was cut back by 4 bases and J by 10 bases. The CDR3 has 15 amino acids. This CDR3 is CASSSGGTGNSPLHF. For the CDR3, the DNA is TGTGCCAGCAGTTCTGGAGGGACAGGGAACTCACCCCTCCACTTT.

The chain is built from TRBV4-1 and TRBJ2-5; TRBD2 matches at 15 bases. V was clipped by 3 bases and J by 5 bases; unmatched bases: 1. Germline V gene lookup returns CDR1 MGHRA and CDR2 YSYEKL. The CDR3 consists of 15 residues. CDR3 nucleotide sequence: TGCGCCAGCAGCCATGGGACTAGCGGGGGGGAGACCCAGTACTTC. Translation: CASSHGTSGGETQYF.

The chain combines TRBV4-2 with TRBJ1-2; 7 bases map to TRBD1. V was clipped by 0 bases and J by 7 bases; unmatched bases: 17. The CDR3 length is 18 residues. The germline V gene has CDR1 LGHNA and CDR2 YNFKEQ. The CDR3 loop is CASSQEIQVRGPRGGYTF. CDR3 DNA: TGTGCCAGCAGCCAAGAGATTCAAGTAAGGGGGCCGAGAGGTGGCTACACCTTC.

The rearrangement links TRBV2 to TRBJ2-1; TRBD2 matches 9 bases. Germline V gene sequence: CDR1 SNHLY, CDR2 FYNNEI. Trimming cost V 11 bases and J 2 bases; bases outside gene matches: 7. The CDR3 has 14 amino acids. DNA for the CDR3: TGTGCCGGTAGCGGGAGCGGGACCTACAATGAGCAGTTCTTC. Translating gives CAGSGSGTYNEQFF.

The chain employs TRBV4-3 and TRBJ2-7; TRBD2 matches at 9 bases. The junction had 4 bases not matched to a gene; V was cut back by 1 base and J by 0 bases. Per the germline V gene, CDR1 is LGHNA and CDR2 is YSLEER. The length of the CDR3 is 16 residues. CDR3 sequence: CASSQGSGGSSYEQYF. The CDR3 coding sequence is TGCGCCAGCAGCCAAGGTAGCGGGGGATCCTCCTACGAGCAGTACTTC.

The chain recombines TRBV7-3 with TRBJ2-2, with 12 bases fitting TRBD2. The CDR3 is 17 residues long. The V segment lost 9 bases and the J segment 4 bases; nucleotides outside the gene matches: 12. Germline V gene lookup returns CDR1 SGHTA and CDR2 FQGTGA. Here the CDR3 reads CASSTSGSRGSTGELFF. CDR3 nucleotides: TGTGCCAGTTCGACTAGCGGGAGTCGAGGTAGCACCGGGGAGCTGTTTTTT.

The J gene is TRBJ2-3, the V gene TRBV7-9, with D unresolved. The CDR3 runs to 15 residues. Trimming pared 2 bases from V and 6 bases from J, leaving 15 bases between. Germline values: CDR1 SEHNR, CDR2 FQNEAQ (reference sequence). CDR3 sequence reads: CASSLRAPATDTQYF. The DNA for the CDR3 is TGTGCCAGCAGCTTAAGAGCCCCCGCCACGGATACGCAGTATTTT.

V gene TRBV10-3 combines with J gene TRBJ1-6, with 8 bases matching TRBD1. J was trimmed by 6 bases and V by 6 bases; bases with no gene match: 1. The CDR3 spans 13 residues. The germline V gene has CDR1 ENHRY and CDR2 SYGVKD. The CDR3 sequence is CAIRGQVNSPLHF. In nucleotides, the CDR3 is TGTGCCATCAGGGGACAGGTTAATTCACCCCTCCACTTT.

The V gene is TRBV24-1, the J gene TRBJ1-5; D gene uncertain. V lost 3 bases, J lost 12 bases, and 20 bases lay in between. This CDR3 has 15 amino acids. Germline assignment: CDR1 KGHDR and CDR2 SFDVKD. This CDR3 reads CATSDPGNPHRGQHF. CDR3 in DNA: TGTGCCACCAGTGATCCCGGGAACCCCCACCGAGGCCAGCATTTT.

The chain employs TRBV4-1 and TRBJ2-3, with 8 bases aligning to TRBD2. The junction had 12 bases not matched to a gene; V was cut back by 0 bases and J by 10 bases. The CDR3 contains 16 residues. Looked up from germline, CDR1 is MGHRA and CDR2 is YSYEKL. Here the CDR3 reads CASSQDLTGRARSQYF. CDR3 bases: TGCGCCAGCAGCCAAGATCTGACCGGGAGGGCCAGGTCGCAGTATTTT.

V is TRBV9 and J is TRBJ2-1; 12 nucleotides line up with TRBD2. Germline CDR1 and CDR2: SGDLS and YYNGEE. After removal of 5 bases from V and 8 bases from J, the junction contained 8 bases not matched to a gene. The CDR3 is 15 amino acids. The CDR3 DNA reads TGTGCCAGCAGTAGACTAGCGGGAGTAATCCATGAGCAGTTCTTC. The encoded protein is CASSRLAGVIHEQFF.

In its sample, this clone was seen a few times. This chain uses TRBV6-5 with TRBJ1-1; TRBD1 matches at 7 bases. The V and J ends lost 2 bases and 8 bases, in that order; junction bases with no gene match: 8. The V gene's germline CDR1 is MNHEY and CDR2 SVGAGI. This CDR3 is 14 amino acids long. The CDR3 DNA reads as TGTGCCAGCAGTTACCCAAGCCAGGGGGGCGAAGCTTTCTTT. It yields the protein CASSYPSQGGEAFF.

This rearrangement joins TRBV30 to TRBJ2-7, with TRBD2 identical over 10 bases. Germline V gene data show CDR1 as GTSNPN and CDR2 as SVGIG (reference sequence). V lost 3 bases to trimming and J lost 6 bases; unmatched junction nucleotides: 5. CDR3 size: 13 residues. CDR3 in DNA: TGTGCCTGGAGGCGAGCGGGAGGGGGCGAGCAGTACTTC. It translates to CAWRRAGGGEQYF.

The V gene is TRBV30, the J gene TRBJ2-3; 7 nucleotides agree with TRBD2. The CDR3 sequence is 15 residues long. Germline lookup yields CDR1 GTSNPN and CDR2 SVGIG (reference sequence). The V segment lost 1 base and the J segment 1 base; nucleotides outside the gene matches: 5. The CDR3 spells CAWSGAGAGTDTQYF. The CDR3 nucleotides read TGTGCCTGGAGTGGGGCGGGAGCTGGCACAGATACGCAGTATTTT.

This chain joins TRBV29-1 and TRBJ2-5; tentatively, D is TRBD2 (6 bases). This CDR3 region has 14 residues. Germline CDR1 reads SQVTM; CDR2 reads ANQGSEA. Trimming removed 3 bases from V and 9 bases from J, with 20 bases in between. The CDR3 here is CSVEGGLGRGAQYF. The CDR3 coding sequence is TGCAGCGTTGAGGGGGGTCTGGGCCGAGGGGCCCAGTACTTC.